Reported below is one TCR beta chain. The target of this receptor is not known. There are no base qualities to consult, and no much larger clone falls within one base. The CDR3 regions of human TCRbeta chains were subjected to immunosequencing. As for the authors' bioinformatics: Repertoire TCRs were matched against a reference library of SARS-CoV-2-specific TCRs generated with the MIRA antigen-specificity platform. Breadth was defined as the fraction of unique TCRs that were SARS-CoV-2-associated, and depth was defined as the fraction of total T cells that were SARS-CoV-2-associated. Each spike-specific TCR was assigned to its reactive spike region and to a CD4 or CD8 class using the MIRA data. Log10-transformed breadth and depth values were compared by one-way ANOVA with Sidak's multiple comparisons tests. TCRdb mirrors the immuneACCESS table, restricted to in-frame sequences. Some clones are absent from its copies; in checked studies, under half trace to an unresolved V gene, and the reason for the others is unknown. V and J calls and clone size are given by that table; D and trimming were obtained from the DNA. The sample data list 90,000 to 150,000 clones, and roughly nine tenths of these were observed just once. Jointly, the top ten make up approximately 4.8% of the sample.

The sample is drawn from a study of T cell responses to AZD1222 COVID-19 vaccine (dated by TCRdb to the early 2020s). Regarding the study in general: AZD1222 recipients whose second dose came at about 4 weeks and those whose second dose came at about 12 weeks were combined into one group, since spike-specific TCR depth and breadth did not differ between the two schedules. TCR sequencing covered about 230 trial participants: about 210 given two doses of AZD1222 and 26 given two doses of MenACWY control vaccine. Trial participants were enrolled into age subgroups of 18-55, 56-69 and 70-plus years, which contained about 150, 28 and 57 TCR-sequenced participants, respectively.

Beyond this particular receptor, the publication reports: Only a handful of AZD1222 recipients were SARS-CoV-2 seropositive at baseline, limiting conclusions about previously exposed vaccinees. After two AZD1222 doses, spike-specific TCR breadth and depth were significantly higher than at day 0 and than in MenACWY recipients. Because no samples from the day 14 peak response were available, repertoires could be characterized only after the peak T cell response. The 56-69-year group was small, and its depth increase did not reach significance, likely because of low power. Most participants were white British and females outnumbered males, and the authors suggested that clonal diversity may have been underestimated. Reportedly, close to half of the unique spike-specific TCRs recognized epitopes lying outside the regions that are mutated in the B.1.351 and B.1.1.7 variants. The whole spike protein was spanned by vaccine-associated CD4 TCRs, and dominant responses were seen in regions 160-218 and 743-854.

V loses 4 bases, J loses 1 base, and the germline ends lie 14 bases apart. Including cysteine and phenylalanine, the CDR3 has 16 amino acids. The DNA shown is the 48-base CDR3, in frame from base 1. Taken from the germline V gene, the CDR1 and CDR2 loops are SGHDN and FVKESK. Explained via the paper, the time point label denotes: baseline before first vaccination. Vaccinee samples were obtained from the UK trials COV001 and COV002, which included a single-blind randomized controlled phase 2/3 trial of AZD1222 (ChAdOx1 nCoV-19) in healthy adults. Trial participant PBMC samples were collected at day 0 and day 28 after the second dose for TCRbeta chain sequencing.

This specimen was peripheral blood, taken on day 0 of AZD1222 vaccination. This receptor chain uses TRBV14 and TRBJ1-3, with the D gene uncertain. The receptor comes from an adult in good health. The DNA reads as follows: TGTGCCAGCAGCCGTAGCCTGTCCACTTCTGGAAACACCATATATTTT. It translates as CASSRSLSTSGNTIYF.